The subject of this entry is one T cell receptor beta chain. Its antigen remains undetermined. Base quality data are lacking; no much larger clone is found one base away. The data were obtained in a study of CD4 T cells in relation to SARS-CoV-2 and coronaviruses (dated by TCRdb to the early 2020s). Background for the entire study: In the ViraFEST assay, PBMCs were grown with antigen for around nine days, and TCR beta CDR3s were then sequenced to identify antigen-specific clonal expansions. The study assessed, at the TCR clonotype level, memory CD4+ T cell crossreactivity between SARS-CoV-2 and common cold coronavirus spike proteins. Shared crossreactive spike epitopes were mapped to their HLA restriction using patient-derived lymphoblastoid cell lines. Expansion assays from other donors in the study were sequenced with a different, Illumina-based TCR-beta assay. An HIV-1 Nef peptide pool or a culture without peptide was used as the negative reference condition. The Adaptive Biotechnologies TCR-sequencing kit was used to sequence samples from a few pre-COVID donors and the naive versus memory experiments, whereas other data were Illumina-based. The study at large found these results: Significantly weaker SARS-CoV-2-driven expansion was shown by crossreactive clones than by monoreactive clones, consistent with antigenic imprinting. Small numbers of patients and of tested TCRs were a limitation of the study. Since the crossreactivity analysis centred on spike protein, crossreactivity against other viral proteins was not assessed. Pre-pandemic and post-infection samples were not both contributed by any donor, so tracing of the source of pre-existing responses was limited. Memory CD4+ clonotypes crossrecognizing SARS-CoV-2 and at least one common cold coronavirus spike were found in around 65% of donors.

CD4+ T cells from unexposed donors were collected before the COVID-19 pandemic (2011-2018). After 10 days of culture, CD4+ T cells were isolated with the EasySep CD4+ T cell isolation kit. As far as cell numbers permitted, CD4+ T cells from unexposed donors were tested for reactivity against SARS-CoV-2 S and N as well as four spike pools from common cold coronaviruses. Each well received a few million PBMCs, cultured in IMDM supplemented with 5% human AB serum and approximately 9.7 IU/ml IL-2. Half of the culture medium was replaced with fresh IL-2-containing medium on days 3 and 7. Each peptide culture condition was generally run in triplicate replicate wells. The leukapheresis product used for the unexposed donors was purchased from a commercial source. PBMCs were isolated from leukapheresis product or whole blood by Ficoll-Paque PLUS gradient centrifugation. PBMCs were either used fresh in the expansion assay or cryopreserved at -140 degrees C. The QIAamp Micro DNA Kit was used to extract genomic DNA from the CD4+ T cells.

The library was made by the immunoSEQ multiplex PCR assay. The authors' analysis ran thus. Preprocessing removed nonproductive sequences and CDR3s not starting with C, not ending with F or W, or shorter than 7 amino acids. The MANAFEST web app identified antigen-specific clonotypes based on expansion compared with the reference and other culture wells. A clone was considered positive if the clone showed significant expansion compared with the reference culture in 2 of 3 replicate wells at an FDR below 0.05. For a clone to be considered positive, significant expansion relative to all other tandem wells and an odds ratio above 5 were also required. Pairwise Levenshtein distance, computed with the stringdist R package after three terminal residues were trimmed from each end, was used as the measure of CDR3 homology. TCRdb carries this immuneACCESS record with in-frame sequences only. Its versions omit some clonotypes, under half of them owing to an unresolved V gene in the studies checked, with the rest unexplained. V and J calls and clone size are copied from that table; D and trimming were computed from the DNA. The sample table records 20,000 to 25,000 clones; less than 80% of these occur just once. The ten largest clones represent 20% to 25% of the sample.

The V and J ends are trimmed by 1 base and 3 bases, leaving 13 bases between them. According to the germline V gene, CDR1 reads SGHTA and CDR2 reads FQGNSA. CDR3 length: 15 amino acids, cysteine to phenylalanine. Left in the record is the CDR3 DNA by itself, 45 bases read in frame from the first base. The origin of this receptor is a human donor in good health. Sequenced: CD4+ T cells from PBMCs, cultured in vitro. The rearrangement joined TRBV7-2 to TRBJ2-7; perhaps TRBD1 is the D gene, with 6 bases matching. The nucleotide sequence reads as follows: TGTGCCAGCAGCTTAGGGCCTTTACAGGGCTACGAGCAGTACTTC. This sequence encodes CASSLGPLQGYEQYF.